This T cell receptor beta chain derives from a study of human thymus T cells. In its sample, this clone was seen a few times. CDR1 is SQVTM and CDR2 is ANQGSEA in the germline V gene. This CDR3 comprises 14 residues. V was pared by 6 bases and J by 0 bases, with 12 bases between. Thymic resections from corrective heart surgery supplied the tissue. Libraries were prepared by immunoSEQ multiplex PCR; TCRdb keeps only in-frame clonotypes and omits some of them. The sample yields roughly 130,000 clones, about 93% seen once. V usage is TRBV29-1 and J usage is TRBJ1-3; no definite D call. Sequencing was carried out using thymus tissue. This receptor was identified in a boy in the first two years of life with a congenital heart defect but otherwise immunologically healthy. DNA of the CDR3: TGCAGCGTAGCCCCCCGAGACTCTGGAAACACCATATATTTT. Translation gives CSVAPRDSGNTIYF.